This TCR beta chain appears in the sequencing data of a study of T-cell memory formation after mild COVID-19. The CDR3 is 14 residues long. V lost 0 bases, J lost 2 bases, and 7 bases lay in between. As concerns this clonotype: The antigen remains undetermined.

Broader study findings: Still unconfirmed is whether the second-wave clones peaking on day 37 recognized SARS-CoV-2. Clones contracting across day 15 to 85 had a balanced CD4/CD8 profile; later expanding clones leaned CD4+.

TCRalpha and TCRbeta libraries used 5'RACE with constant-segment primers and UMIs. TCRdb passed the 5' RACE reads through MiXCR, listing each CDR3 protein once. Here the sample spans some 150,000 distinct CDR3 sequences, 15% to 20% being singletons. This chain uses TRBV12-3 or TRBV12-4 with TRBJ1-1; D unresolved. What was sequenced was PBMCs or a T cell subset sorted from them (not recorded which). The clonotype was recovered from an adult woman who had mild COVID-19 (a few samples of this study predate the infection). Cell type and time point are not known. The CDR3 nucleotides are TGTGCCAGCAGTTTAGCGGTGGTAAACACTGAAGCTTTCTTT. Its protein product is CASSLAVVNTEAFF.